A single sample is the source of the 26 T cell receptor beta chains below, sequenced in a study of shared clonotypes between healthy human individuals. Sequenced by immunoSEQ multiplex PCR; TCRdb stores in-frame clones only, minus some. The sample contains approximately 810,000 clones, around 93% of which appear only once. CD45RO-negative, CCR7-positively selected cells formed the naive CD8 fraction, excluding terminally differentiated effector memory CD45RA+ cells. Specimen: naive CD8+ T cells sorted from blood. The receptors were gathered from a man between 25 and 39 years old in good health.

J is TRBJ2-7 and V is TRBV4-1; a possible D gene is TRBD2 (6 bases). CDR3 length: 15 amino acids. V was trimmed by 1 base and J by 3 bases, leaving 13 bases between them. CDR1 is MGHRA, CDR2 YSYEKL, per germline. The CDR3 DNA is TGCGCCAGCAGCCAAGTGACGGGAGCGTACTACGAGCAGTACTTC. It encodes CASSQVTGAYYEQYF.

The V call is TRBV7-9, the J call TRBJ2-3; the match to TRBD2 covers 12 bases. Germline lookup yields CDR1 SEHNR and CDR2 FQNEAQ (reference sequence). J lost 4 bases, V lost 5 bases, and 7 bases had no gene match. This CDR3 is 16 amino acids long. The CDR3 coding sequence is TGTGCCAGCAGCCCCAGACTAGCGGGAGATGCAGATACGCAGTATTTT. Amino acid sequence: CASSPRLAGDADTQYF. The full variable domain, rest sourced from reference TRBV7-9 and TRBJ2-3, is DTGVSQNPRHKITKRGQNVTFRCDPISEHNRLYWYRQTLGQGPEFLTYFQNEAQLEKSRLLSDRFSAERPKGSFSTLEIQRTEQGDSAMYLCASSPRLAGDADTQYFGPGTRLTVL.

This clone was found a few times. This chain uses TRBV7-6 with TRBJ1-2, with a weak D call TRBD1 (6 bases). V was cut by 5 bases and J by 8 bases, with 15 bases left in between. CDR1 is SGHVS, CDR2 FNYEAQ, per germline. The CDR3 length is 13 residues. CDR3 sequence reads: CASSLAGTNGYTF. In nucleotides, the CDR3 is TGTGCCAGCAGCCTCGCCGGGACAAACGGCTACACCTTC.

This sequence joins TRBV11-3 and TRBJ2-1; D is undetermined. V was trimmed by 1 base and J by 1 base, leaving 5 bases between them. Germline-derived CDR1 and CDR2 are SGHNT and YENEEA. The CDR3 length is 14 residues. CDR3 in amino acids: CASSLGNSYNEQFF. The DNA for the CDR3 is TGTGCCAGCAGCTTAGGTAATTCCTACAATGAGCAGTTCTTC.

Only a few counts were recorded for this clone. CDR3 DNA sequence: TGTGCCAGCAGCTTGGGAGGAGCCCGCTACGAGCAGTACTTC. Amino acid sequence: CASSLGGARYEQYF. V gene TRBV7-9 combines with J gene TRBJ2-7, with a tentative D call TRBD2 (6 bases). CDR3 length: 14 amino acids. Germline assignment: CDR1 SEHNR and CDR2 FQNEAQ (reference sequence). The ends were cut back, 3 bases at V and 3 bases at J, with 12 bases in the middle.

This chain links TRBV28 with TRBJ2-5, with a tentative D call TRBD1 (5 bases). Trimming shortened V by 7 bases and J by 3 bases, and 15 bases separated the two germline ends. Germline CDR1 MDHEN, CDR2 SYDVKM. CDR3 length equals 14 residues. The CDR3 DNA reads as TGTGCCAGCAACCCAGGGTATAGGGAAGAGACCCAGTACTTC. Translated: CASNPGYREETQYF. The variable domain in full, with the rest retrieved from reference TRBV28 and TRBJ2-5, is DVKVTQSSRYLVKRTGEKVFLECVQDMDHENMFWYRQDPGLGLRLIYFSYDVKMKEKGDIPEGYSVSREKKERFSLILESASTNQTSMYLCASNPGYREETQYFGPGTRLLVL.

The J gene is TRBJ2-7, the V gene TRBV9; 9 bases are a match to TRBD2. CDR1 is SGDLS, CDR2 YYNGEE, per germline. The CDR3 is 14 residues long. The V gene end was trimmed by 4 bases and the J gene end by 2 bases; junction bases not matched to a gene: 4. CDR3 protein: CASSPRGGAYEQYF. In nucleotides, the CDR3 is TGTGCCAGCAGCCCGCGGGGGGGAGCCTACGAGCAGTACTTC.

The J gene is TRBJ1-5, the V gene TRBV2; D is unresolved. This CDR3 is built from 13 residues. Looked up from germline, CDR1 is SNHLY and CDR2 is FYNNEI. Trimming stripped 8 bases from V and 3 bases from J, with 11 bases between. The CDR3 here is CASLDGYNQPQHF. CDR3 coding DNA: TGTGCCAGCTTAGACGGCTACAATCAGCCCCAGCATTTT.

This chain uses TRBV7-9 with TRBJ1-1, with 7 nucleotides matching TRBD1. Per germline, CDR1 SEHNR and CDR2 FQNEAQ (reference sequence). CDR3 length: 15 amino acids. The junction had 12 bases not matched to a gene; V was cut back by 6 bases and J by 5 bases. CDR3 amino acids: CASSSTGRIDTEAFF. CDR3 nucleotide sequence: TGTGCCAGCAGTTCGACAGGGAGAATAGATACTGAAGCTTTCTTT.

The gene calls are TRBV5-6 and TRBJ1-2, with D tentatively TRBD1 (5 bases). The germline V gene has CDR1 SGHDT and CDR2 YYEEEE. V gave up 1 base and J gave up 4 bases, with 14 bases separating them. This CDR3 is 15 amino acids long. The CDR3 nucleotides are TGTGCCAGCAGCTTGAGGGACTTTGCCGGCTATGGCTACACCTTC. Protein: CASSLRDFAGYGYTF.

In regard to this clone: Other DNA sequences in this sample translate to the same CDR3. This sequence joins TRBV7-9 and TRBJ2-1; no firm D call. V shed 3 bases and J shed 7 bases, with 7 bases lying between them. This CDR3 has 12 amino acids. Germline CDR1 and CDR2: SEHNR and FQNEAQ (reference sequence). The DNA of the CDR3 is TGTGCCAGCAGCTTCGGAGTGAATGAGCAGTTCTTC. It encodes CASSFGVNEQFF.

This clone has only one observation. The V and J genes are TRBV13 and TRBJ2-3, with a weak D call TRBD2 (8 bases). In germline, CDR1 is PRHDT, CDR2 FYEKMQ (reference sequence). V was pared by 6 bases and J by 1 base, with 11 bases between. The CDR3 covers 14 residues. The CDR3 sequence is CASSSGTGTDTQYF. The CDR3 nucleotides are TGTGCCAGCAGTAGCGGGACAGGCACAGATACGCAGTATTTT.

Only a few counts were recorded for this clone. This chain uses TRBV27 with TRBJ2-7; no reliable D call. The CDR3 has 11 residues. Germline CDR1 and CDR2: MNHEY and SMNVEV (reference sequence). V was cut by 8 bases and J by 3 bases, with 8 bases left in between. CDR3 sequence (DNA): TGTGCCAGCCGAACGGGCTACGAGCAGTACTTC. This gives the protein CASRTGYEQYF.

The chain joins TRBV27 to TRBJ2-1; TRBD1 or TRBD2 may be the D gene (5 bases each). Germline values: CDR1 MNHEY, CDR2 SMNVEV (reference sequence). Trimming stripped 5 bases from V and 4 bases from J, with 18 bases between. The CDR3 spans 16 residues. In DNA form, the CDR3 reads TGTGCCAGCAGTACCTCTATCGGGGCATTATACAATGAGCAGTTCTTC. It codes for CASSTSIGALYNEQFF.

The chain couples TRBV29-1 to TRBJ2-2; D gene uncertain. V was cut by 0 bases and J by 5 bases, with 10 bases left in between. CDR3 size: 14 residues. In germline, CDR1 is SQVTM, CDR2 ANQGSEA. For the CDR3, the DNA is TGCAGCGTTGAAGATGCGGTGGATACCGGGGAGCTGTTTTTT. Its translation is CSVEDAVDTGELFF.

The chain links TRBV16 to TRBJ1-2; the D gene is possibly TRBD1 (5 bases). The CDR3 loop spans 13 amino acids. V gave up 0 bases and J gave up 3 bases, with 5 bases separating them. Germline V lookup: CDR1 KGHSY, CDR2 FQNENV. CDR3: CASSQSGDYGYTF. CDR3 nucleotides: TGTGCCAGCAGCCAATCAGGGGACTATGGCTACACCTTC.

Here the CDR3 DNA reads TGCGCCAGCAGCCAGGGCCCACAATCGTTCTTC. Translation: CASSQGPQSFF. This chain joins TRBV5-1 and TRBJ2-1; tentatively, D is TRBD1 (5 bases). The CDR3 spans 11 residues. The germline V gene has CDR1 SGHRS and CDR2 YFSETQ. The V end lost 4 bases, the J end lost 15 bases, and 14 bases lay between the germline ends.

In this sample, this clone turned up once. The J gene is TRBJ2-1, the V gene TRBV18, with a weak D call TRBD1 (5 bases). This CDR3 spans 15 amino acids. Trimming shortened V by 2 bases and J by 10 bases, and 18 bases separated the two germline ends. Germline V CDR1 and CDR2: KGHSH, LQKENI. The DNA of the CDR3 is TGTGCCAGCTCACCAGAAGTAATACAGGATCGAGAGCAGTTCTTC. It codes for CASSPEVIQDREQFF.

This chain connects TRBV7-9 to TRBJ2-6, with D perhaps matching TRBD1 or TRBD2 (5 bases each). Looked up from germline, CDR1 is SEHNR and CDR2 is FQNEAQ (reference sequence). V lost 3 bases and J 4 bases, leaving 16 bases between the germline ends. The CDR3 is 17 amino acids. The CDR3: CASSLGRAYGGANVLTF. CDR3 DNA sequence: TGTGCCAGCAGCTTGGGACGGGCGTACGGCGGGGCCAACGTCCTGACTTTC.

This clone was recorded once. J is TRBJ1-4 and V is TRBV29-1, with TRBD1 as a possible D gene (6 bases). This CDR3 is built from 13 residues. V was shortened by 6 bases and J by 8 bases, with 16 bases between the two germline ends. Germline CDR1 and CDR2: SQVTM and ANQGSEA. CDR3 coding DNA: TGCAGCGTGGATGACAGGAGGGGGGAAAAACTGTTTTTT. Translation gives CSVDDRRGEKLFF.

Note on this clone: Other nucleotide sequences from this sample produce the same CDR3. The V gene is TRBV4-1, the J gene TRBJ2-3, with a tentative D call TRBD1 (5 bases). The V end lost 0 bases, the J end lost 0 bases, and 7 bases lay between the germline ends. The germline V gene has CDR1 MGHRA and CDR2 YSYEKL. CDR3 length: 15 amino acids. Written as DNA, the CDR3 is TGCGCCAGCAGCCAAGATCCAGGGAGCACAGATACGCAGTATTTT. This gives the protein CASSQDPGSTDTQYF.

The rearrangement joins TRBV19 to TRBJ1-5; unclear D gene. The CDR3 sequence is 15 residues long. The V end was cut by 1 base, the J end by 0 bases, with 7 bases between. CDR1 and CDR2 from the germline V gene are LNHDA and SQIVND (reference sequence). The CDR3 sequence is CASSIAVFSNQPQHF. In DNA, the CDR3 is TGTGCCAGTAGTATAGCTGTGTTTAGCAATCAGCCCCAGCATTTT.

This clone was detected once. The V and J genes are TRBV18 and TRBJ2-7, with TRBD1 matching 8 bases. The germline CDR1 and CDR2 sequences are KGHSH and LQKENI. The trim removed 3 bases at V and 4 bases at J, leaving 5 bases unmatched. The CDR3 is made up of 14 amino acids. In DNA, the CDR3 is TGTGCCAGCTCACCCCAGGGGGCGGTTTACGAGCAGTACTTC. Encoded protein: CASSPQGAVYEQYF. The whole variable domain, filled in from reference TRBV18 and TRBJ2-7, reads NAGVMQNPRHLVRRRGQEARLRCSPMKGHSHVYWYRQLPEEGLKFMVYLQKENIIDESGMPKERFSAEFPKEGPSILRIQQVVRGDSAAYFCASSPQGAVYEQYFGPGTRLTVT.

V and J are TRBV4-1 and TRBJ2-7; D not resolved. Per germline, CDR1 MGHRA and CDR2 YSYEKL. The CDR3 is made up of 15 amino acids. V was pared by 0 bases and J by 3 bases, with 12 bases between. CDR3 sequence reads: CASSQEGSSYYEQYF. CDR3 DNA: TGCGCCAGCAGCCAAGAGGGATCGTCTTACTACGAGCAGTACTTC.

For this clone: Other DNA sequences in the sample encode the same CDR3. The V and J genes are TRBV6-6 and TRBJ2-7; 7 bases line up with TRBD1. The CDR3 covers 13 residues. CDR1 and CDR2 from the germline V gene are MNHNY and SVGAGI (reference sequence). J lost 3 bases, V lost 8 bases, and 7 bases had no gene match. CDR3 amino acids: CASSSGTVYEQYF. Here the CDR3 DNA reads TGTGCCAGCTCTTCCGGGACAGTCTACGAGCAGTACTTC.

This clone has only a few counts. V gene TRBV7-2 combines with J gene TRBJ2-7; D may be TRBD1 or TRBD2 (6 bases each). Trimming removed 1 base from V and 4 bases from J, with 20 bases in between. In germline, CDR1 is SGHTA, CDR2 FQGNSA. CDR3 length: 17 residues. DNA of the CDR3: TGTGCCAGCAGCTTAGTGGGGGGCAGAGACCTTGTTTACGAGCAGTACTTC. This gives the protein CASSLVGGRDLVYEQYF.